A selection of T cell receptor beta chains follows, all from one sample in a study of cytomegalovirus exposure and HLA in healthy donors. The assay was immunoSEQ multiplex PCR, and TCRdb's table has in-frame clones only and misses some. Found here are about 120,000 clones, approximately 80% of them singletons; the top ten hold 3.4%. The specimen sequenced was PBMCs. These receptors came from a man in his thirties or forties in good health and CMV-seronegative. Each CDR3 is given without its conserved first and last residue.

V	J	CDR3
TRBV15	TRBJ1-5	ATSRDGRQPQH
TRBV6-6	TRBJ2-7	ASSSPRGQRYEQY
TRBV4-1	TRBJ1-1	ASSQDRWTGATEAF
TRBV13	-	ASSSSGGYYEQY
TRBV30	TRBJ2-5	AWSVTGLAETQY
TRBV5-1	TRBJ2-7	ASSLGQGFDLYEQY
TRBV13	TRBJ2-3	ASSFGHTDTQY
TRBV18	TRBJ1-6	ASSPATSTFNNSPLH
TRBV6-1	TRBJ2-7	ASSDRAVKPYEQY
TRBV5-1	TRBJ2-2	ASSSRGGRAVTNTGELF
TRBV7-2	TRBJ2-2	ASSLVAGLSGELF
TRBV27	TRBJ1-3	ASSLSGQHGNTIY
TRBV19	TRBJ1-5	ASSWGRFEQPQH
TRBV6-1	TRBJ1-2	ASSEYHQGGGGYT
TRBV25-1	TRBJ2-2	ASQGLFANTGELF
TRBV10-3	TRBJ1-2	AIRGTVNYGYT
TRBV7-6	TRBJ2-7	ASSSWGEEQY
TRBV11-2	TRBJ1-6	ASTPLESHNSPLH
TRBV30	TRBJ1-1	AWSVGGNTEAF
TRBV5-1	TRBJ1-2	ASSLVEAKDYGYT
TRBV5-1	TRBJ2-5	ASKLSGGGLETQY
TRBV7-8	TRBJ1-2	ASSFEQGSYGYT
TRBV13	TRBJ2-5	ASSSTGDQETQY